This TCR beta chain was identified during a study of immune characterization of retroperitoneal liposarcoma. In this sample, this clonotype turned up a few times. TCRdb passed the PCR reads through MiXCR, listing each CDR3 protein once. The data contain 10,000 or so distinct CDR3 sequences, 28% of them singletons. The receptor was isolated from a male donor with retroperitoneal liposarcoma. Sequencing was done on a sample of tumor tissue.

The CDR3 bases are TGTGCCAGCACCCTTAGGGCCTACAGGGGCTTGTCCTACAATGAGCAGTTCTTC. Amino acid sequence: CASTLRAYRGLSYNEQFF. The chain employs TRBV7-2 and TRBJ2-1; 7 positions match TRBD1. V trimming: 7 bases; J trimming: 1 base; junction bases outside the gene matches: 16. This CDR3 spans 18 amino acids. In germline, CDR1 is SGHTA, CDR2 FQGNSA. The full variable domain, with the rest looked up from reference TRBV7-2 and TRBJ2-1, is GAGVSQSPSNKVTEKGKDVELRCDPISGHTALYWYRQSLGQGLEFLIYFQGNSAPDKSGLPSDRFSAERTGGSVSTLTIQRTQQEDSAVYLCASTLRAYRGLSYNEQFFGPGTRLTVL.